This T cell receptor (beta chain) emerged from a study of cytomegalovirus exposure and HLA in healthy donors. V lost 1 base, J lost 2 bases, and 18 bases lay in between. The germline V gene has CDR1 MGHRA and CDR2 YSYEKL. The CDR3 is 17 amino acids. As to this clone: Its antigen is unidentified.

PCR primers comprised 60 Vbeta and 13 Jbeta primers. Clones were sequenced by immunoSEQ multiplex PCR, and TCRdb holds only the in-frame ones, with some missing. Its listing shows about 130,000 clones. The study's findings and limits: It was reported that TCR beta sequences correctly inferred the HLA-A and HLA-B alleles for most subjects. In a later analysis, a missense DCLRE1C variant was linked to TCR beta V- and J-gene trimming. Researchers catalogued under 200 TCR beta chains as cytomegalovirus-associated.

The sequenced sample consisted of PBMCs. This TCR was recovered from a man aged 18 to 35 in good health and CMV-seronegative. V and J are TRBV4-1 and TRBJ2-7; D may be TRBD1 (6 bases). The CDR3 DNA follows: TGCGCCAGCAGCCAAGGGGGGCCCTTCGACAGAGCCTACGAGCAGTACTTC. Translating it yields CASSQGGPFDRAYEQYF.